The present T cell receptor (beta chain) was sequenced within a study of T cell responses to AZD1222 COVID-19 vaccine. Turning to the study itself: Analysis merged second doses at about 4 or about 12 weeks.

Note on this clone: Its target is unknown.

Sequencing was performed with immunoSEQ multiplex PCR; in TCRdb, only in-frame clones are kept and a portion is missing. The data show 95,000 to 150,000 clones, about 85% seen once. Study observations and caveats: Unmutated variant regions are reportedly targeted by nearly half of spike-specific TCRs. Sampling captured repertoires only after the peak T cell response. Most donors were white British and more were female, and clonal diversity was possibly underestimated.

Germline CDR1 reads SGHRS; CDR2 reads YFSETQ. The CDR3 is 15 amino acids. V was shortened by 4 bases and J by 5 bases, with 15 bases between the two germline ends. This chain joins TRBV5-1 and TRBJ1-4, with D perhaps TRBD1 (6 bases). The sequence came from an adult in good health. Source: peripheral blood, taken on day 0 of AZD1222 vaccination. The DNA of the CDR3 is TGCGCCAGCAGCCCACAGGGAAGGGAAAATGAAAAACTGTTTTTT. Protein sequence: CASSPQGRENEKLFF. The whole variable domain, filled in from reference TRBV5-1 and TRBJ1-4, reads KAGVTQTPRYLIKTRGQQVTLSCSPISGHRSVSWYQQTPGQGLQFLFEYFSETQRNKGNFPGRFSGRQFSNSRSEMNVSTLELGDSALYLCASSPQGRENEKLFFGSGTQLSVL.